Below are 21 T cell receptor beta chains sequenced from a single sample in a study of cytomegalovirus exposure and HLA in healthy donors. The primer mix had 60 Vbeta and 13 Jbeta primers. Generated by immunoSEQ multiplex PCR, the TCRdb table keeps only in-frame clones and is missing some. The sample has 200,000 to 250,000 clones, 70% to 85% seen once. The sequenced material came from PBMCs. The receptors come from a man aged 45-65 years in good health and CMV-seronegative.

The rearrangement joins TRBV10-1 to TRBJ2-5; 8 bases fit TRBD1. The closer fit of TRBJ2-7 to the DNA end suggests the J call may be wrong. This CDR3 spans 15 amino acids. Germline values: CDR1 WNHNN, CDR2 SYGVQD (reference sequence). CDR3 amino acids: CASSAPRSGGGEQYF. The CDR3 DNA reads as TGCGCCAGCAGTGCCCCGAGGTCAGGGGGCGGCGAGCAGTACTTC.

This rearrangement joins TRBV7-9 to TRBJ2-7; no clear D. The length of the CDR3 is 14 residues. V shed 3 bases and J shed 0 bases, with 9 bases lying between them. Germline V gene lookup returns CDR1 SEHNR and CDR2 FQNEAQ (reference sequence). The CDR3 nucleotides are TGTGCCAGCAGCTTGGGCCAGAGCTCCTACGAGCAGTACTTC. Protein product: CASSLGQSSYEQYF. The full variable domain, completed using reference TRBV7-9 and TRBJ2-7, is DTGVSQNPRHKITKRGQNVTFRCDPISEHNRLYWYRQTLGQGPEFLTYFQNEAQLEKSRLLSDRFSAERPKGSFSTLEIQRTEQGDSAMYLCASSLGQSSYEQYFGPGTRLTVT.

The chain recombines TRBV6-4 with TRBJ2-7, with unresolved D. Germline CDR1 and CDR2: MRHNA and SNTAGT. The CDR3 covers 10 residues. V dropped 6 bases and J dropped 4 bases, with 4 bases sitting between them. This chain's CDR3 is CASRTYEQYF. CDR3 in DNA: TGTGCCAGCAGAACTTACGAGCAGTACTTC.

The chain is built from TRBV6-5 and TRBJ1-1; TRBD1 matches at 8 bases. The CDR3 has 14 amino acids. V was pared by 2 bases and J by 5 bases, with 4 bases of the junction left unmatched. CDR1 MNHEY and CDR2 SVGAGI come from the germline V gene. CDR3 nucleotides: TGTGCCAGCAGTTACGGCAGGGGGCGAACTGAAGCTTTCTTT. This encodes CASSYGRGRTEAFF.

For this clone: Other DNA sequences in the sample encode the same CDR3. The chain uses TRBV5-1 and TRBJ1-4, with TRBD1 identical over 7 bases. Germline assignment: CDR1 SGHRS and CDR2 YFSETQ. The CDR3 sequence is 15 residues long. With V trimmed by 0 bases and J by 2 bases, 1 base remained unmatched. For the CDR3, the DNA is TGCGCCAGCAGCTTGGAGGGGGCGACTAATGAAAAACTGTTTTTT. It is translated as CASSLEGATNEKLFF. Complete variable domain (other parts from reference TRBV5-1 and TRBJ1-4): KAGVTQTPRYLIKTRGQQVTLSCSPISGHRSVSWYQQTPGQGLQFLFEYFSETQRNKGNFPGRFSGRQFSNSRSEMNVSTLELGDSALYLCASSLEGATNEKLFFGSGTQLSVL.

This clone was counted only a few times. The chain joins TRBV9 to TRBJ1-5; the D is unclear. The CDR3 is 15 amino acids. V lost 0 bases and J lost 2, with 9 bases in between. The germline V gene has CDR1 SGDLS and CDR2 YYNGEE. The CDR3 DNA sequence: TGTGCCAGCAGCGTAGCCGGAGCAGGCAATCAGCCCCAGCATTTT. Translating it yields CASSVAGAGNQPQHF.

This clone was recorded a few times. This rearrangement joins TRBV28 to TRBJ2-7; D gene unclear. CDR1 MDHEN and CDR2 SYDVKM come from the germline V gene. V was shortened by 6 bases and J by 2 bases, with 20 bases between the two germline ends. The CDR3 contains 16 residues. CDR3: CASRDVNQAQTYEQYF. CDR3 DNA sequence: TGTGCCAGCAGAGATGTTAACCAGGCCCAGACCTACGAGCAGTACTTC. The full variable domain, completed using reference TRBV28 and TRBJ2-7, is DVKVTQSSRYLVKRTGEKVFLECVQDMDHENMFWYRQDPGLGLRLIYFSYDVKMKEKGDIPEGYSVSREKKERFSLILESASTNQTSMYLCASRDVNQAQTYEQYFGPGTRLTVT.

This clone was seen only a few times. The genes are TRBV18 and TRBJ1-1, with 7 bases that match TRBD1. The germline CDR1 and CDR2 sequences are KGHSH and LQKENI. V was clipped by 3 bases and J by 0 bases; unmatched bases: 10. CDR3 length: 17 residues. CDR3 nucleotides: TGTGCCAGCTCACCCACCGGGACAGCTAACATGAACACTGAAGCTTTCTTT. Translating gives CASSPTGTANMNTEAFF. Full variable domain (outside the CDR3, taken from reference TRBV18 and TRBJ1-1): NAGVMQNPRHLVRRRGQEARLRCSPMKGHSHVYWYRQLPEEGLKFMVYLQKENIIDESGMPKERFSAEFPKEGPSILRIQQVVRGDSAAYFCASSPTGTANMNTEAFFGQGTRLTVV.

This clone was recorded only once. This chain connects TRBV28 to TRBJ2-2, with 7 bases identical to TRBD1. In germline, CDR1 is MDHEN, CDR2 SYDVKM. This CDR3 has 15 amino acids. Trimming took 8 bases from V and 4 from J; bases not matched to a gene: 10. CDR3 coding DNA: TGTGCCAGCCGAACGGACAGGCGCCCCACCGGGGAGCTGTTTTTT. It is translated as CASRTDRRPTGELFF.

The chain couples TRBV30 to TRBJ1-5, with 10 bases fitting TRBD1. This CDR3 contains 17 residues. Germline CDR1 reads GTSNPN; CDR2 reads SVGIG (reference sequence). V trimming: 2 bases; J trimming: 5 bases; junction bases outside the gene matches: 12. CDR3 region: CAWSTALRGTGDQPQHF. DNA of the CDR3: TGTGCCTGGAGTACGGCGCTACGTGGGACAGGGGATCAGCCCCAGCATTTT.

CDR3 residues: CASSPQGRTEAFF. In DNA, the CDR3 is TGTGCCAGCAGCCCACAGGGGCGGACTGAAGCTTTCTTT. This chain uses TRBV7-3 with TRBJ1-1; 7 positions match TRBD1. The CDR3 consists of 13 residues. J was trimmed by 5 bases and V by 5 bases; bases with no gene match: 5. Germline CDR1 reads SGHTA; CDR2 reads FQGTGA.

This clone was picked up a small number of times. The chain couples TRBV28 to TRBJ2-7, with a weak D call TRBD2 (5 bases). This CDR3 region has 13 residues. The V end was cut by 5 bases, the J end by 1 base, with 9 bases between. Germline loops: CDR1 MDHEN, CDR2 SYDVKM. DNA of the CDR3: TGTGCCAGCAGTGAGGGTGGTTCCTACGAGCAGTACTTC. It codes for CASSEGGSYEQYF.

CDR3 nucleotide sequence: TGTGCCAGCAGCCAAGCCCTACAGCCCTACGAGCAGTACTTC. This translates into CASSQALQPYEQYF. The genes are TRBV14 and TRBJ2-7, with D hard to call. The CDR3 sequence is 14 residues long. Deletions cut 1 base from V and 2 bases from J, with 9 bases between. The germline CDR1 and CDR2 sequences are SGHDN and FVKESK.

The chain uses TRBV11-2 and TRBJ2-7; 8 bases line up with TRBD1. V shed 6 bases and J 2 bases; nucleotides not matched to a gene: 9. The CDR3 spans 15 residues. The germline V gene encodes CDR1 SGHAT and CDR2 FQNNGV. CDR3 DNA sequence: TGTGCCAGCAGTCCGCCCGGGACAGGAGCCTACGAGCAGTACTTC. This translates into CASSPPGTGAYEQYF.

This clone was found a few times. The chain joins TRBV5-1 to TRBJ2-3, with 10 bases identical to TRBD2. V gave up 0 bases and J gave up 4 bases; unmatched junction bases: 2. Germline values: CDR1 SGHRS, CDR2 YFSETQ. The CDR3 extends over 15 amino acids. The DNA of the CDR3 is TGCGCCAGCAGCTTGGTAGCGGGAGGTCCAGATACGCAGTATTTT. Residues: CASSLVAGGPDTQYF.

The chain uses TRBV19 and TRBJ2-3; maybe TRBD2 (5 bases). This CDR3 comprises 15 residues. CDR1 and CDR2 from the germline V gene are LNHDA and SQIVND (reference sequence). V lost 6 bases to trimming and J lost 4 bases, with 17 bases between them. This CDR3 is CASSEDSGKADTQYF. The CDR3 DNA is TGTGCCAGTAGCGAGGACTCCGGGAAAGCAGATACGCAGTATTTT. The whole variable domain, filled in from reference TRBV19 and TRBJ2-3, reads DGGITQSPKYLFRKEGQNVTLSCEQNLNHDAMYWYRQDPGQGLRLIYYSQIVNDFQKGDIAEGYSVSREKKESFPLTVTSAQKNPTAFYLCASSEDSGKADTQYFGPGTRLTVL.

This chain connects TRBV19 to TRBJ1-5, with D unresolved. The CDR3 consists of 15 residues. CDR1 LNHDA and CDR2 SQIVND come from the germline V gene (reference sequence). Trimming shortened V by 7 bases and J by 0 bases, and 13 bases separated the two germline ends. Written as DNA, the CDR3 is TGTGCCAGTACCTCCTTCGGGGTTAGCAATCAGCCCCAGCATTTT. Encoded protein: CASTSFGVSNQPQHF. The full variable domain, rest sourced from reference TRBV19 and TRBJ1-5, is DGGITQSPKYLFRKEGQNVTLSCEQNLNHDAMYWYRQDPGQGLRLIYYSQIVNDFQKGDIAEGYSVSREKKESFPLTVTSAQKNPTAFYLCASTSFGVSNQPQHFGDGTRLSIL.

This chain links TRBV30 with TRBJ1-3, with a weak D call TRBD1 (6 bases). V was shortened by 4 bases and J by 0 bases, with 13 bases between the two germline ends. The CDR3 length is 15 residues. Germline V lookup: CDR1 GTSNPN, CDR2 SVGIG (reference sequence). The CDR3 sequence is CAWTRGGFSGNTIYF. CDR3 DNA sequence: TGTGCCTGGACCCGAGGGGGATTCTCTGGAAACACCATATATTTT. Full variable domain (outside the CDR3, taken from reference TRBV30 and TRBJ1-3): SQTIHQWPATLVQPVGSPLSLECTVEGTSNPNLYWYRQAAGRGLQLLFYSVGIGQISSEVPQNLSASRPQDRQFILSSKKLLLSDSGFYLCAWTRGGFSGNTIYFGEGSWLTVV.

This clone was recorded once. V and J are TRBV7-6 and TRBJ1-6, with 7 bases matching TRBD1. Germline V lookup: CDR1 SGHVS, CDR2 FNYEAQ. The CDR3 has 16 residues. V was clipped by 5 bases and J by 4 bases; unmatched bases: 8. CDR3 nucleotides: TGTGCCAGCAGCCCCGGGACAGCTGTATATAATTCACCCCTCCACTTT. Translating gives CASSPGTAVYNSPLHF. Full variable domain (missing parts from reference TRBV7-6 and TRBJ1-6): GAGVSQSPRYKVTKRGQDVALRCDPISGHVSLYWYRQALGQGPEFLTYFNYEAQQDKSGLPNDRFSAERPEGSISTLTIQRTEQRDSAMYRCASSPGTAVYNSPLHFGNGTRLTVT.

Here the CDR3 reads CASSLGGGHEQFF. CDR3 DNA sequence: TGTGCCAGCAGCTTGGGAGGCGGGCACGAGCAGTTCTTC. The chain links TRBV11-2 to TRBJ2-1; a possible D gene is TRBD2 (6 bases). V was pared by 3 bases and J by 10 bases, with 13 bases between. The germline V gene encodes CDR1 SGHAT and CDR2 FQNNGV. The CDR3 runs 13 residues.

The chain is built from TRBV7-9 and TRBJ1-4; D possibly corresponds to TRBD1 (6 bases). V lost 5 bases, J lost 5 bases, and 15 bases lay in between. The germline gives CDR1 SEHNR, CDR2 FQNEAQ (reference sequence). The CDR3 covers 15 residues. CDR3 nucleotides: TGTGCCAGCAGCCCAATTCCAGGGGTGAATGAAAAACTGTTTTTT. Its protein product is CASSPIPGVNEKLFF.